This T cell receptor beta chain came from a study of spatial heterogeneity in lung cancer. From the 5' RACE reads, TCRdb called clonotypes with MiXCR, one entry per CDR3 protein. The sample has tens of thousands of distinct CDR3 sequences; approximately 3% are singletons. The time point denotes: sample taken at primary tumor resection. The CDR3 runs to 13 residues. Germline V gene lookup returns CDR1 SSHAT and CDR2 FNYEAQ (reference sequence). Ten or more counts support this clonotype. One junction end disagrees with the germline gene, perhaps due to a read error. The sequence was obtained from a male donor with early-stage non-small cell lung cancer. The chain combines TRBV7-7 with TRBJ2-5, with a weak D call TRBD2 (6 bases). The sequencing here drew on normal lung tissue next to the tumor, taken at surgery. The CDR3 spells CASSWDYQETQYF. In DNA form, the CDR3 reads TGTGCTAGCAGTTGGGACTACCAAGAGACCCAGTACTTC.